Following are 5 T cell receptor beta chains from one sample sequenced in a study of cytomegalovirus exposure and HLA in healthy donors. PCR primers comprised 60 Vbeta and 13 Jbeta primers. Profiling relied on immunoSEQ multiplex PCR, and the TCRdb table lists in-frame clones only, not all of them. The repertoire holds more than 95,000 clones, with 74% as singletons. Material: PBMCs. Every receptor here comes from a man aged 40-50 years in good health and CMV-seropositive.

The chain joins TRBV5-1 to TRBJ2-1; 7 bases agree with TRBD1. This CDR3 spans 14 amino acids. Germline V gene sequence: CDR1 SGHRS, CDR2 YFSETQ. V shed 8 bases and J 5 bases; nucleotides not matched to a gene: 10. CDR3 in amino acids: CASLRYRGDNEQFF. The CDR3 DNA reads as TGCGCCAGTCTCCGGTACAGGGGCGACAATGAGCAGTTCTTC.

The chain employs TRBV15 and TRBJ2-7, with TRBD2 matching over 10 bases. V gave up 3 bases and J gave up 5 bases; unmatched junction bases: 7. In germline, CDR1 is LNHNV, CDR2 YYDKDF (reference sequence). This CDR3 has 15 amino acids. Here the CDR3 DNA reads TGTGCCACCAGCAGGGAAAGCGGGAGGGACCACGAGCAGTACTTC. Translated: CATSRESGRDHEQYF.

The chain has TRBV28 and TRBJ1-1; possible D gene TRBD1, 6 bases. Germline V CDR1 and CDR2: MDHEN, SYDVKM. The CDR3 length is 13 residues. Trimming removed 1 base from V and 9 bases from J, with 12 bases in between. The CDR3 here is CASSLSGTQQAFF. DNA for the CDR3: TGTGCCAGCAGTTTATCCGGGACACAACAAGCTTTCTTT.

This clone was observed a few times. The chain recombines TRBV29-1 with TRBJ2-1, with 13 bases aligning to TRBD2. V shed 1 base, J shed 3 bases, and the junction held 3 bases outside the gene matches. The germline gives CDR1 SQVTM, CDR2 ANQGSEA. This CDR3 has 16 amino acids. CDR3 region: CSVEGTSGSYYNEQFF. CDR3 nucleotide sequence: TGCAGCGTTGAAGGGACTAGCGGGAGTTACTACAATGAGCAGTTCTTC.

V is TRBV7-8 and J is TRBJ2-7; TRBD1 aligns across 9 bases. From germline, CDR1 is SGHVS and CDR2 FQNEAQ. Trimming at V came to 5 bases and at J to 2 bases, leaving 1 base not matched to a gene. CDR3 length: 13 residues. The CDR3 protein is CASSNRGPYEQYF. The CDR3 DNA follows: TGTGCCAGCAGCAACAGGGGGCCCTACGAGCAGTACTTC.